These 25 T cell receptor beta chains share one sample of origin, sequenced in a study of T cell responses to AZD1222 COVID-19 vaccine. The data were produced by immunoSEQ multiplex PCR, yet TCRdb's version contains in-frame clones alone and is incomplete. The table includes about 220,000 clones, around 93% detected once. The input for sequencing was peripheral blood, taken on day 0 of MenACWY control vaccination. The receptors here all came from an adult in good health.

There are a few counts of this clone. This chain connects TRBV14 to TRBJ1-4; no reliable D call. The CDR3 extends over 15 amino acids. Germline CDR1 is SGHDN and CDR2 is FVKESK. Trimming removed 0 bases at V and 4 bases at J, with 9 bases between. The CDR3 spells CASSQDRAGNEKLFF. The CDR3 DNA follows: TGTGCCAGCAGCCAAGATCGTGCGGGTAATGAAAAACTGTTTTTT.

The chain has TRBV7-9 and TRBJ2-3; D not certain. This CDR3 has 12 amino acids. V was trimmed by 5 bases and J by 6 bases, leaving 9 bases between them. The germline V gene has CDR1 SEHNR and CDR2 FQNEAQ (reference sequence). Here the CDR3 DNA reads TGTGCCAGCAGCCATCAATTGGATACGCAGTATTTT. It codes for CASSHQLDTQYF.

The chain recombines TRBV7-2 with TRBJ1-4, with 8 bases identical to TRBD1. Germline V gives CDR1 SGHTA, CDR2 FQGNSA. The CDR3 consists of 14 residues. V dropped 5 bases and J dropped 5; count of bases not matched to a gene: 4. The CDR3 DNA is TGTGCCAGCAGCCCGACAGGGGTAAATGAAAAACTGTTTTTT. Its protein is CASSPTGVNEKLFF.

This chain links TRBV2 with TRBJ1-4; D gene ambiguous. V lost 3 bases to trimming and J lost 7 bases, with 15 bases between them. Germline assignment: CDR1 SNHLY and CDR2 FYNNEI. The CDR3 is 15 amino acids. The CDR3 reads CASSERETRGEKLFF. CDR3 DNA sequence: TGTGCCAGCAGTGAGAGAGAAACCCGGGGTGAAAAACTGTTTTTT.

The J gene is TRBJ1-4, the V gene TRBV5-1; D is perhaps TRBD1 (6 bases). CDR1 is SGHRS and CDR2 is YFSETQ in the germline V gene. There are 13 residues in the CDR3. The V gene lost 1 base and the J gene lost 8 bases, with 9 bases spanning the gap. The DNA of the CDR3 is TGCGCCAGCAGCTTGATGAGGGGGGAAAAACTGTTTTTT. The encoded protein is CASSLMRGEKLFF. Using reference TRBV5-1 and TRBJ1-4 for the parts outside the CDR3, the full variable domain is KAGVTQTPRYLIKTRGQQVTLSCSPISGHRSVSWYQQTPGQGLQFLFEYFSETQRNKGNFPGRFSGRQFSNSRSEMNVSTLELGDSALYLCASSLMRGEKLFFGSGTQLSVL.

The V gene is TRBV24-1, the J gene TRBJ2-3; 11 bases match TRBD2. Germline V gives CDR1 KGHDR, CDR2 SFDVKD. Trimming took 3 bases from V and 0 from J; bases not matched to a gene: 4. This CDR3 has 17 amino acids. CDR3 region: CATSDPLAGGSTDTQYF. The CDR3 nucleotides read TGTGCCACCAGTGATCCGTTAGCGGGGGGGAGCACAGATACGCAGTATTTT.

This chain joins TRBV6-2 or TRBV6-3 and TRBJ1-1; D is possibly TRBD1 (5 bases). Trimming removed 4 bases from V and 4 bases from J, with 16 bases in between. CDR1 and CDR2 from the germline V gene are MNHEY and SVGEGT. This CDR3 contains 15 residues. The CDR3 DNA reads as TGTGCCAGCAGTTTCGGGGACTGGAGGAGCACTGAAGCTTTCTTT. It specifies CASSFGDWRSTEAFF.

The J gene is TRBJ2-5, the V gene TRBV15, with D hard to call. Germline V CDR1 and CDR2: LNHNV, YYDKDF (reference sequence). This CDR3 is 13 amino acids long. V was trimmed by 2 bases and J by 4 bases, leaving 8 bases between them. This CDR3 is CATSRPDRETQYF. CDR3 in DNA: TGTGCCACCAGCAGACCGGACCGAGAGACCCAGTACTTC. Variable domain in full (rest from reference TRBV15 and TRBJ2-5): DAMVIQNPRYQVTQFGKPVTLSCSQTLNHNVMYWYQQKSSQAPKLLFHYYDKDFNNEADTPDNFQSRRPNTSFCFLDIRSPGLGDTAMYLCATSRPDRETQYFGPGTRLLVL.

The chain has TRBV2 and TRBJ2-5, with D hard to call. CDR3 length: 12 amino acids. V was clipped by 8 bases and J by 5 bases, with 12 bases between them. The germline CDR1 and CDR2 sequences are SNHLY and FYNNEI. Here the CDR3 reads CASSRVLETQYF. CDR3 DNA: TGTGCCAGCTCACGGGTGTTGGAGACCCAGTACTTC.

The rearrangement links TRBV6-5 to TRBJ2-7, with 7 bases lining up with TRBD2. There are 13 residues in the CDR3. Germline lookup yields CDR1 MNHEY and CDR2 SVGAGI. V trimming: 11 bases; J trimming: 4 bases; junction bases outside the gene matches: 11. CDR3 sequence: CASSGLAAYEQYF. The CDR3, as DNA: TGTGCCTCTTCCGGCCTAGCGGCATACGAGCAGTACTTC.

This rearrangement joins TRBV5-1 to TRBJ1-5; D may be TRBD1 (5 bases). The V end lost 0 bases, the J end lost 5 bases, and 18 bases lay between the germline ends. The CDR3 covers 17 residues. Germline V gives CDR1 SGHRS, CDR2 YFSETQ. This CDR3 is CASSLDPLGVRHQPQHF. CDR3 DNA: TGCGCCAGCAGCTTGGACCCGTTGGGGGTGAGGCATCAGCCCCAGCATTTT.

The genes are TRBV7-6 and TRBJ1-4; the D is unclear. The germline V gene encodes CDR1 SGHVS and CDR2 FNYEAQ. The V and J ends lost 5 bases and 0 bases respectively, with 10 bases between them. The CDR3 has 15 amino acids. In nucleotides, the CDR3 is TGTGCCAGCAGCCCGTCCTACGCAACTAATGAAAAACTGTTTTTT. Its protein is CASSPSYATNEKLFF. The entire variable domain, with the rest obtained from reference TRBV7-6 and TRBJ1-4, is as follows: GAGVSQSPRYKVTKRGQDVALRCDPISGHVSLYWYRQALGQGPEFLTYFNYEAQQDKSGLPNDRFSAERPEGSISTLTIQRTEQRDSAMYRCASSPSYATNEKLFFGSGTQLSVL.

V usage is TRBV5-5 and J usage is TRBJ1-3; tentative D call: TRBD1 (6 bases). The germline V gene has CDR1 SGHKS and CDR2 YYEKEE (reference sequence). The CDR3 totals 16 residues. Trimming took 4 bases from V and 3 from J, leaving 17 bases between them. The CDR3 DNA reads TGTGCCAGCAGCCCCCAGGCGGGGACACTTGGAAACACCATATATTTT. Its protein is CASSPQAGTLGNTIYF.

The J gene is TRBJ1-2, the V gene TRBV7-9; the match to TRBD1 covers 7 bases. J was trimmed by 10 bases and V by 5 bases; bases with no gene match: 16. The CDR3 totals 15 residues. Germline assignment: CDR1 SEHNR and CDR2 FQNEAQ (reference sequence). DNA of the CDR3: TGTGCCAGCAGCAGCGATAGGACAGGACCTCTTTTCTACACCTTC. Amino acids: CASSSDRTGPLFYTF.

In its sample, this clone was seen once. This chain joins TRBV28 and TRBJ1-4; no reliable D call. Deletions cut 2 bases from V and 0 bases from J, with 13 bases between. CDR1 MDHEN and CDR2 SYDVKM come from the germline V gene. CDR3 size: 17 residues. CDR3 residues: CASSLRVSPATNEKLFF. The CDR3 DNA reads as TGTGCCAGCAGTTTAAGAGTCAGTCCTGCAACTAATGAAAAACTGTTTTTT.

This chain connects TRBV7-9 to TRBJ1-1; a weak D match, TRBD1 (5 bases). Germline assignment: CDR1 SEHNR and CDR2 FQNEAQ (reference sequence). V was shortened by 7 bases and J by 0 bases, with 18 bases between the two germline ends. The CDR3 runs 16 residues. DNA of the CDR3: TGTGCCAGCACCCTAACAGGAGGCCCAATGAACACTGAAGCTTTCTTT. It yields the protein CASTLTGGPMNTEAFF.

The V gene is TRBV5-1, the J gene TRBJ1-4, with TRBD1 matching 8 bases. Trimming removed 0 bases from V and 5 bases from J; junction bases left unmatched: 0. CDR1 SGHRS and CDR2 YFSETQ come from the germline V gene. The CDR3 has 14 amino acids. The CDR3 DNA reads TGCGCCAGCAGCTTGGGGACAGGGAATGAAAAACTGTTTTTT. It translates to CASSLGTGNEKLFF.

The rearrangement uses TRBV5-1 and TRBJ1-1; a possible D gene is TRBD1 (5 bases). Germline values: CDR1 SGHRS, CDR2 YFSETQ. The CDR3 is 15 residues long. Trimming pared 7 bases from V and 0 bases from J, leaving 16 bases between. The CDR3 sequence is CASARRGYLNTEAFF. The CDR3 bases are TGCGCCAGCGCCCGGCGGGGGTACCTGAACACTGAAGCTTTCTTT.

The chain combines TRBV3-1 (or the pseudogene TRBV3-2) with TRBJ1-3; no definite D call. The germline gives CDR1 LGHDT, CDR2 YNNKEL (reference sequence). Between the trimmed V and J ends, which lost 1 base and 1 base, there was a span of 5 bases. This CDR3 has 14 amino acids. As DNA, the CDR3 is TGTGCCAGCAGCCAAGCGTATTCTGGAAACACCATATATTTT. This encodes CASSQAYSGNTIYF.

The V gene is TRBV6-6, the J gene TRBJ1-5; 7 bases map to TRBD1. Germline assignment: CDR1 MNHNY and CDR2 SVGAGI (reference sequence). The V gene end was trimmed by 6 bases and the J gene end by 10 bases; junction bases not matched to a gene: 9. This CDR3 has 13 amino acids. The CDR3 DNA reads TGTGCCAGCAGGGATAGGGGGCTCGAACCCCAGCATTTT. Amino acids: CASRDRGLEPQHF.

V gene TRBV14 combines with J gene TRBJ2-1; 10 positions agree with TRBD2. The V and J ends lost 0 bases and 9 bases, in that order; junction bases with no gene match: 14. There are 18 residues in the CDR3. Germline lookup yields CDR1 SGHDN and CDR2 FVKESK. The CDR3 reads CASSQETLAGVSSSEQFF. CDR3 DNA: TGTGCCAGCAGCCAAGAAACCCTAGCGGGGGTGTCGTCGAGTGAGCAGTTCTTC.

In nucleotides, the CDR3 is TGCGCCAGCAGTTTGACAGGGCCTAATGAAAAACTGTTTTTT. Translating gives CASSLTGPNEKLFF. V gene TRBV10-2 combines with J gene TRBJ1-4; TRBD1 matches at 7 bases. The CDR3 sequence is 14 residues long. The junction had 3 bases not matched to a gene; V was cut back by 5 bases and J by 3 bases. The germline CDR1 and CDR2 sequences are WSHSY and SAAADI.

The V and J genes are TRBV7-8 and TRBJ1-1; TRBD1 matches 10 bases. The CDR3 runs to 15 residues. V lost 4 bases, J lost 3 bases, and 5 bases stayed unmatched. CDR1 is SGHVS, CDR2 FQNEAQ, per germline. CDR3 in DNA: TGTGCCAGCAGCTCGGGGACAGGGGAATACACTGAAGCTTTCTTT. This gives the protein CASSSGTGEYTEAFF.

This clone appeared once. The V gene is TRBV11-1, the J gene TRBJ2-3; TRBD2 aligns across 9 bases. This CDR3 has 14 amino acids. J gave up 4 bases and V 6 bases, and 5 bases lay outside the gene matches. Germline V gene lookup returns CDR1 SGHAT and CDR2 FQDESV (reference sequence). The CDR3 DNA reads TGTGCCAGCAGACCGGGACTAGCTTCAGATACGCAGTATTTT. Protein: CASRPGLASDTQYF.

V gene TRBV19 combines with J gene TRBJ1-4; 7 positions match TRBD1. CDR1 and CDR2 from the germline V gene are LNHDA and SQIVND (reference sequence). The V segment lost 3 bases and the J segment 3 bases; nucleotides outside the gene matches: 4. The CDR3 runs 15 residues. The CDR3 loop is CASSIGQDPNEKLFF. In DNA form, the CDR3 reads TGTGCCAGTAGTATCGGACAGGACCCTAATGAAAAACTGTTTTTT.